This is a list of T cell receptor beta chains from one sample in a study of post-analysis software for immune sequencing data. TCRdb independently ran MiXCR on the PCR reads; one entry per CDR3 protein. The sample yields more than 500,000 distinct CDR3 sequences, approximately 31% seen once. Sequences were obtained from blood. These receptors all stem from a girl aged 2-17 years with multiple sclerosis. Both conserved end residues are trimmed from each CDR3. Each record gives: CDR3 protein, J gene, CDR3 length, V gene.

CDR3 protein: ASSYEFEGTEEQY; J gene: TRBJ2-5; CDR3 length: 13; V gene: TRBV6-5
CDR3 protein: SVGTGGLDEQY; J gene: TRBJ2-7; CDR3 length: 11; V gene: TRBV29-1
CDR3 protein: ASSQVIQTGTYEQY; J gene: TRBJ2-7; CDR3 length: 14; V gene: TRBV4-2
CDR3 protein: ASSLGTIQVKNIQY; J gene: TRBJ2-4; CDR3 length: 14; V gene: TRBV5-1
CDR3 protein: ASSSLDSNRGYT; J gene: TRBJ1-2; CDR3 length: 12; V gene: TRBV6-5
CDR3 protein: ASNPTGRFSPLH; J gene: TRBJ1-6; CDR3 length: 12; V gene: TRBV4-1
CDR3 protein: SARSLDAAYNEQF; J gene: TRBJ2-1; CDR3 length: 13; V gene: TRBV20-1
CDR3 protein: ASSWGRGDDIQY; J gene: TRBJ2-4; CDR3 length: 12; V gene: TRBV7-3
CDR3 protein: ASSPGRFSGANVLT; J gene: TRBJ2-6; CDR3 length: 14; V gene: TRBV7-8
CDR3 protein: ASSLAESVDTQY; J gene: TRBJ2-3; CDR3 length: 12; V gene: TRBV7-6
CDR3 protein: SAEDRPSYEQY; J gene: TRBJ2-7; CDR3 length: 11; V gene: TRBV20-1
CDR3 protein: ASSARDSYNSPLH; J gene: TRBJ1-6; CDR3 length: 13; V gene: TRBV9
CDR3 protein: ASSQVVTGPTDTQY; J gene: TRBJ2-3; CDR3 length: 14; V gene: TRBV14
CDR3 protein: ASALSAGGKNIQY; J gene: TRBJ2-4; CDR3 length: 13; V gene: TRBV10-1
CDR3 protein: ASSLAQGALVNEQF; J gene: TRBJ2-1; CDR3 length: 14; V gene: TRBV7-6
CDR3 protein: SAPGQGLRNEQF; J gene: TRBJ2-1; CDR3 length: 12; V gene: TRBV20-1
CDR3 protein: SARAEGKNIQY; J gene: TRBJ2-4; CDR3 length: 11; V gene: TRBV20-1
CDR3 protein: ASSQGRDNSPLH; J gene: TRBJ1-6; CDR3 length: 12; V gene: TRBV4-1
CDR3 protein: SVTGLGDIQY; J gene: TRBJ2-4; CDR3 length: 10; V gene: TRBV29-1
CDR3 protein: ASRGQFLAYEQY; J gene: TRBJ2-7; CDR3 length: 12; V gene: TRBV6-2/TRBV6-3
CDR3 protein: ASSTPTTGFDEQF; J gene: TRBJ2-1; CDR3 length: 13; V gene: TRBV28
CDR3 protein: AGQLAGGSSYNEQF; J gene: TRBJ2-1; CDR3 length: 14; V gene: TRBV7-9
CDR3 protein: ATASRETQY; J gene: TRBJ2-5; CDR3 length: 9; V gene: TRBV27
CDR3 protein: ASSLSGGALNEQY; J gene: .; CDR3 length: 13; V gene: TRBV4-1
CDR3 protein: AISESGAGTDTQY; J gene: TRBJ2-3; CDR3 length: 13; V gene: TRBV10-3
CDR3 protein: ASSLSGPFSYNEQF; J gene: TRBJ2-1; CDR3 length: 14; V gene: TRBV5-1
CDR3 protein: ASSSGLAGGSSYNEQF; J gene: TRBJ2-1; CDR3 length: 16; V gene: TRBV7-2
CDR3 protein: SVEDTGRRPYT; J gene: TRBJ1-2; CDR3 length: 11; V gene: TRBV29-1
CDR3 protein: SARDRLPNTGELF; J gene: TRBJ2-2; CDR3 length: 13; V gene: TRBV20-1
CDR3 protein: ASSLAVGAVDQPQH; J gene: TRBJ1-5; CDR3 length: 14; V gene: TRBV5-6
CDR3 protein: ASSLGPRGYEQY; J gene: .; CDR3 length: 12; V gene: TRBV27
CDR3 protein: ASSSWGGAANEKLF; J gene: TRBJ1-4; CDR3 length: 14; V gene: TRBV5-1